These T cell receptor beta chains were read from a single sample in a study of T cell repertoires in cytomegalovirus infection. MiXCR, applied by TCRdb to the reads, yields one record per CDR3 protein. The sample yields more than 650,000 distinct CDR3 sequences, 35% to 40% seen once. Sequenced material: PBMCs. The origin of the receptors is a human donor in good health (CMV status not recorded). Some clones in this sample may be carry-over from other donors' samples. CDR3s include the opening cysteine and the closing phenylalanine or tryptophan. D genes are given only for firm matches. Clone size is not always given. Where it is, it says once, few, many or a class for expanded clones.

D,J,size,V,CDR3,DNA
.,TRBJ2-7,few,TRBV28,CASSLTAPKGEQYF,TGTGCCAGCAGTTTGACGGCTCCTAAGGGCGAGCAGTACTTC
.,TRBJ2-1,few,TRBV14,CASSQDEINEQFF,TGTGCCAGCAGCCAAGATGAAATCAATGAGCAGTTCTTC
.,TRBJ1-5,.,TRBV7-8,CASSHSGTRVYSNQPQHF,TGTGCCAGCAGCCACTCCGGGACACGGGTTTATAGCAATCAGCCCCAGCATTTT
TRBD2,TRBJ2-7,.,TRBV28,CASSLPGSGRSSYEQYF,TGTGCCAGCAGTTTACCAGGGAGCGGGAGGAGCTCCTACGAGCAGTACTTC
TRBD1,TRBJ1-4,.,TRBV25-1,CASREQGAANEKLFF,TGTGCCAGCAGAGAACAGGGGGCAGCTAATGAAAAACTGTTTTTT
.,TRBJ1-5,.,TRBV6-6,CASSYKSGFGSNQPQHF,TGTGCCAGCAGTTACAAATCAGGGTTCGGGAGCAATCAGCCCCAGCATTTT
TRBD1,TRBJ1-2,.,TRBV6-6,CASRDPYRGYGYTF,TGTGCCAGCAGGGACCCTTACAGGGGATATGGCTACACCTTC
.,TRBJ2-7,.,TRBV15,CATSRDSTNGGEQYF,TGTGCCACCAGCAGAGATTCAACCAACGGAGGGGAGCAGTACTTC
TRBD2,TRBJ2-1,.,TRBV24-1,CATRSGGLNEQFF,TGTGCCACCCGGAGCGGGGGGCTAAATGAGCAGTTCTTC
TRBD2,TRBJ2-2,.,TRBV5-1,CASISAAGGSVGELFF,TGCGCCAGCATCTCGGCAGCGGGAGGGTCCGTCGGGGAGCTGTTTTTT
.,TRBJ1-5,.,TRBV6-1,CASSLTGISNQPQHF,TGTGCCAGCAGCCTGACAGGAATTAGCAATCAGCCCCAGCATTTT
.,TRBJ2-2,.,TRBV15,CATKTKKSRVAGELFF,TGTGCCACCAAAACCAAAAAATCCAGGGTGGCCGGGGAGCTGTTTTTT
.,TRBJ2-1,.,TRBV20-1,CSARENNEQFF,TGCAGTGCCCGGGAAAACAATGAGCAGTTCTTC
.,TRBJ1-1,many,TRBV7-8,CASSLASLTPGRENTEAFF,TGTGCCAGCAGCTTAGCTTCTCTTACACCGGGACGGGAGAACACTGAAGCTTTCTTT
.,TRBJ1-1,few,TRBV4-2,CASSQGQVWSEAFF,TGTGCCAGCAGCCAAGGGCAGGTCTGGTCTGAAGCTTTCTTT
TRBD1,TRBJ2-7,few,TRBV30,CATTGDGKYEQYF,TGTGCCACCACAGGGGACGGGAAATACGAGCAGTACTTC
.,TRBJ1-5,many,TRBV28,CASSLPTHTSTVNQPQHF,TGTGCCAGCAGTTTACCGACCCACACCAGCACCGTGAATCAGCCCCAGCATTTT
.,TRBJ1-2,few,TRBV6-5,CASRGRRQGLYGYTF,TGTGCCAGCAGGGGCCGGAGGCAGGGACTCTATGGCTACACCTTC
.,TRBJ1-1,many,TRBV7-3,CASSYGGSMNTEAFF,TGTGCCAGCAGCTATGGGGGCTCCATGAACACTGAAGCTTTCTTT
TRBD2,TRBJ2-7,few,TRBV4-1,CASSQEGGGSEQYF,TGCGCCAGCAGCCAAGAGGGGGGGGGATCGGAGCAGTACTTC
.,TRBJ1-2,.,TRBV19,CATRRTGVPYGYTF,TGTGCCACTCGTCGCACGGGGGTCCCCTATGGCTACACCTTC
.,TRBJ1-2,few,TRBV11-2,CASSLSGDPYGYTF,TGTGCCAGCAGCTTATCAGGGGATCCCTATGGCTACACCTTC
TRBD1,TRBJ2-7,.,TRBV7-2,CASSLLGQGGYEQYF,TGTGCCAGCAGCCTCCTGGGACAGGGTGGCTACGAGCAGTACTTC
.,TRBJ1-5,.,TRBV19,CASGYRTSSNQPQHF,TGTGCCAGTGGATATCGGACGTCCAGCAATCAGCCCCAGCATTTT
.,TRBJ1-3,.,TRBV10-2,CASKDGRGYSGNTIYF,TGCGCCAGCAAGGACGGCAGGGGCTACTCTGGAAACACCATATATTTT
TRBD1,TRBJ1-2,once,TRBV7-3,CASGRGLAYGYTF,TGTGCCAGCGGGAGGGGGCTCGCCTATGGCTACACCTTC
TRBD1,TRBJ1-5,few,TRBV12-3/TRBV12-4,CASSQGAVNQPQHF,TGTGCCAGCAGTCAGGGGGCGGTCAATCAGCCCCAGCATTTT
.,TRBJ1-3,.,TRBV10-3,CAISQQGTGNTIYF,TGTGCCATCAGTCAGCAGGGGACTGGAAACACCATATATTTT
TRBD1,TRBJ1-6,.,TRBV27,CASSRLQGQSYNSPLHF,TGTGCCAGCAGCCGTCTGCAGGGACAGTCCTATAATTCACCCCTCCACTTT
.,TRBJ1-5,few,TRBV19,CASRRVGIRSQPQHF,TGTGCCAGTAGGAGAGTGGGGATCCGAAGTCAGCCCCAGCATTTT
TRBD1,TRBJ2-7,few,TRBV10-3,CAISADRGLEQYF,TGTGCCATCAGTGCGGACAGGGGGCTCGAGCAGTACTTC
.,TRBJ1-5,.,TRBV24-1,CATSGPGGNQPQHF,TGTGCCACCAGTGGACCGGGTGGCAATCAGCCCCAGCATTTT
TRBD1,TRBJ1-4,.,TRBV30,CAWTSWGPGQDIERLFF,TGTGCCTGGACCTCATGGGGCCCGGGACAGGACATCGAAAGACTGTTTTTT
TRBD2,TRBJ2-7,.,TRBV5-5,CALLGGNPIYEQYF,TGTGCCCTCCTCGGGGGGAATCCAATCTACGAGCAGTACTTC
TRBD1,TRBJ1-2,few,TRBV5-4,CASSSGTGEAYGYTF,TGTGCCAGCAGCTCCGGGACAGGGGAAGCCTATGGCTACACCTTC
.,TRBJ2-3,.,TRBV5-5,CASSLEGNRVMDTQYF,TGTGCCAGCAGCTTAGAAGGCAACAGGGTCATGGATACGCAGTATTTT
.,TRBJ1-2,.,TRBV6-5,CASSYSGETNYGYTF,TGTGCCAGCAGTTACTCGGGGGAAACTAACTATGGCTACACCTTC
.,TRBJ1-3,.,TRBV9,CASSVDWGGNTIYF,TGTGCCAGCAGCGTAGACTGGGGGGGAAACACCATATATTTT
.,TRBJ1-2,few,TRBV7-7,CASSIMGDYGYTF,TGTGCTAGCAGCATCATGGGCGACTATGGCTACACCTTC
.,TRBJ2-7,few,TRBV10-3,CAITRTRGYEQYF,TGTGCCATCACTAGGACCAGGGGCTACGAGCAGTACTTC
TRBD1,TRBJ1-2,.,TRBV5-6,CASSEGQGYYGYTF,TGTGCCAGCAGCGAGGGACAGGGCTACTATGGCTACACCTTC
.,TRBJ2-3,once,TRBV6-2/TRBV6-3,CASSKEHTDTQYF,TGTGCCAGCAGTAAGGAACACACAGATACGCAGTATTTT
.,TRBJ1-2,few,TRBV11-2,CASSPQQAGGYGYTF,TGTGCCAGCAGCCCCCAACAGGCGGGGGGCTATGGCTACACCTTC
TRBD1,TRBJ1-4,.,TRBV7-6,CASSPDRVNEELFF,TGTGCCAGCAGCCCCGACAGGGTTAATGAAGAACTGTTTTTT